This TCR beta chain derives from a study of blood T cells in healthy people across ages. On this clonotype itself: Its target is unknown.

Whole-study results and caveats: Bulk PBMC profiling left naive and antigen-experienced comparisons inconclusive.

Caucasian, healthy and from Russia, the donors were aged between about 6 and 90. Every sample gave at least 5.5 micrograms of total RNA when it was extracted. Primed by a sample-barcoded 5' primer and a J-beta primer mix, a second PCR proceeded for 7 to 11 cycles. Every single cDNA molecule received a tag from a template-switch adaptor with 12 random nucleotides. One entry per CDR3 protein, called by TCRdb with MiXCR from the 5' RACE reads. Among hundreds of thousands of distinct CDR3 sequences listed, roughly 58% were seen once. This CDR3 is 14 amino acids long. In germline, CDR1 is SNHLY, CDR2 FYNNEI. Trimming removed 7 bases from V and 6 bases from J, with 16 bases in between.

Source material: blood. This sequence joins TRBV2 and TRBJ1-5; D call uncertain. The TCR was taken from a man aged 60 to 69 in good health. In DNA, the CDR3 is TGTGCCAGCACCCTAGACGGGAGGATTCAGCCCCAGCATTTT. This codes for CASTLDGRIQPQHF.